The 21 T cell receptor beta chains in this list originate from one sample, sequenced in a study of cytomegalovirus exposure and HLA in healthy donors. The study ran its PCR with 60 Vbeta and 13 Jbeta primers. Only in-frame clones appear in the TCRdb table, and some are missing; sequencing was by immunoSEQ multiplex PCR. The table shows about 120,000 clones, with nearly 80% occurring only once. Sequencing used PBMCs. The receptors were sampled from a woman in her twenties or thirties in good health and CMV-seronegative.

The genes are TRBV7-9 and TRBJ2-7, with 15 bases aligning to TRBD2. This CDR3 spans 14 amino acids. Trimming at V came to 11 bases and at J to 5 bases, leaving 7 bases not matched to a gene. Germline V gene lookup returns CDR1 SEHNR and CDR2 FQNEAQ (reference sequence). The CDR3 sequence: CASGTSGRTDEQYF. CDR3 DNA sequence: TGTGCCTCGGGGACTAGCGGGAGGACCGACGAGCAGTACTTC.

The genes are TRBV6-5 and TRBJ2-1, with 14 bases identical to TRBD2. This CDR3 is 16 amino acids long. The V gene's germline CDR1 is MNHEY and CDR2 SVGAGI. J was trimmed by 7 bases and V by 2 bases; bases with no gene match: 4. CDR3 sequence: CASSYIWTSGRNEQFF. The CDR3 nucleotides read TGTGCCAGCAGTTACATCTGGACTAGCGGGAGGAATGAGCAGTTCTTC.

The chain uses TRBV6-1 and TRBJ2-5, with 9 bases lining up with TRBD1. Germline CDR1 reads MNHNS; CDR2 reads SASEGT. The CDR3 runs 13 residues. Trimming took 8 bases from V and 2 from J; bases not matched to a gene: 3. This CDR3 reads CASGTGLQETQYF. CDR3 DNA sequence: TGTGCCAGCGGGACAGGGTTGCAAGAGACCCAGTACTTC.

This sequence joins TRBV29-1 and TRBJ1-5; 7 bases agree with TRBD1. The V gene's germline CDR1 is SQVTM and CDR2 ANQGSEA. The CDR3 totals 14 residues. J lost 0 bases, V lost 6 bases, and 5 bases had no gene match. DNA of the CDR3: TGCAGCGTACGACAGGGCGATAGCAATCAGCCCCAGCATTTT. Translating it yields CSVRQGDSNQPQHF.

V is TRBV15 and J is TRBJ1-2; TRBD1 might be the D (5 bases). Germline V gene data show CDR1 as LNHNV and CDR2 as YYDKDF (reference sequence). V was shortened by 3 bases and J by 0 bases, with 8 bases between the two germline ends. The CDR3 length is 14 residues. The CDR3 DNA reads TGTGCCACCAGCAGGACAGCTGCTAACTATGGCTACACCTTC. Residues: CATSRTAANYGYTF.

V usage is TRBV6-6 and J usage is TRBJ1-2, with D possibly being TRBD1 (5 bases). Trimming removed 0 bases from V and 1 base from J, with 12 bases in between. Germline V gene sequence: CDR1 MNHNY, CDR2 SVGAGI (reference sequence). CDR3 length: 16 amino acids. CDR3 region: CASSYSGKGNNYGYTF. As DNA, the CDR3 is TGTGCCAGCAGTTACTCCGGCAAGGGGAATAACTATGGCTACACCTTC.

This clone was seen a handful of times. The V and J genes are TRBV11-2 and TRBJ2-7, with D perhaps matching TRBD2 (5 bases). Germline V gene data show CDR1 as SGHAT and CDR2 as FQNNGV. The CDR3 is 16 amino acids. V lost 7 bases, J lost 5 bases, and 24 bases lay in between. The CDR3: CASTPRGAVFTHEQYF. The CDR3 DNA is TGTGCCAGCACCCCACGGGGAGCGGTCTTCACCCACGAGCAGTACTTC.

V gene TRBV29-1 combines with J gene TRBJ1-2; D possibly corresponds to TRBD1 (5 bases). Germline CDR1 SQVTM, CDR2 ANQGSEA. The V end lost 6 bases, the J end lost 4 bases, and 9 bases lay between the germline ends. This CDR3 is built from 11 residues. CDR3 nucleotide sequence: TGCAGCGTCCTTGACAGCTATGGCTACACCTTC. This encodes CSVLDSYGYTF.

This sequence joins TRBV5-4 and TRBJ1-2; 9 bases align to TRBD1. Unmatched junction bases numbered 12, after V lost 4 bases and J lost 5 bases. Germline CDR1 is SGHNT and CDR2 is YYREEE (reference sequence). This CDR3 comprises 16 residues. The CDR3 reads CASSPGTGSLMYGYTF. The CDR3, as DNA: TGTGCCAGCAGCCCCGGGACAGGGAGCTTAATGTATGGCTACACCTTC.

V usage is TRBV7-9 and J usage is TRBJ2-1; the D gene is possibly TRBD2 (5 bases). The length of the CDR3 is 16 residues. Trimming removed 0 bases from V and 5 bases from J, with 14 bases in between. Germline values: CDR1 SEHNR, CDR2 FQNEAQ (reference sequence). Here the CDR3 reads CASSLAPGNPNNEQFF. DNA of the CDR3: TGTGCCAGCAGCTTAGCTCCGGGGAACCCTAACAATGAGCAGTTCTTC.

This clone appeared a single time. V gene TRBV5-1 combines with J gene TRBJ2-2, with D hard to call. The CDR3 extends over 15 amino acids. Germline loops: CDR1 SGHRS, CDR2 YFSETQ. Trimming shortened V by 1 base and J by 1 base, and 8 bases separated the two germline ends. The CDR3 is CASSLYAGNTGELFF. CDR3 nucleotide sequence: TGCGCCAGCAGCTTGTATGCAGGGAACACCGGGGAGCTGTTTTTT.

This chain links TRBV10-3 with TRBJ2-1; D perhaps matches TRBD1 (6 bases). Trimming removed 7 bases at V and 6 bases at J, with 13 bases between. CDR1 is ENHRY, CDR2 SYGVKD, per germline. There are 13 residues in the CDR3. CDR3 DNA sequence: TGTGCCATCATGGGGCAGGGGAGCAATGAGCAGTTCTTC. Encoded protein: CAIMGQGSNEQFF.

The chain joins TRBV6-1 to TRBJ1-6; weak D call: TRBD1 (5 bases). Trimming removed 3 bases at V and 1 base at J, with 10 bases between. The CDR3 totals 16 residues. Germline assignment: CDR1 MNHNS and CDR2 SASEGT. CDR3: CASSDQGDSYNSPLHF. CDR3 bases: TGTGCCAGCAGTGACCAAGGGGATTCCTATAATTCACCCCTCCACTTT.

The rearrangement joins TRBV30 to TRBJ1-2; possibly TRBD1 for D (5 bases). The CDR3 has 14 residues. V dropped 8 bases and J dropped 1 base, with 17 bases sitting between them. The germline V gene encodes CDR1 GTSNPN and CDR2 SVGIG (reference sequence). The CDR3 nucleotides read TGTGCCAGCACCGGGACTCTAATTAACTATGGCTACACCTTC. It codes for CASTGTLINYGYTF.

This clone has just a few counts. The chain employs TRBV29-1 and TRBJ2-1; 9 bases match TRBD2. CDR1 SQVTM and CDR2 ANQGSEA come from the germline V gene. Losses at the gene ends were 4 bases for V and 7 bases for J; bases not matched to a gene: 5. The CDR3 length is 13 residues. The chain's CDR3 is CSVASSGKNEQFF. DNA of the CDR3: TGCAGCGTTGCGTCTAGCGGGAAAAATGAGCAGTTCTTC.

The sample holds one count of this clone. The CDR3, as DNA: TGTGCCTGGGCTATCGGGACTCGCTACGAGCAGTACTTC. It specifies CAWAIGTRYEQYF. This rearrangement joins TRBV30 to TRBJ2-5; possible D gene TRBD2, 6 bases. The closer fit of TRBJ2-7 to the DNA end suggests the J call may be wrong. CDR3 length: 13 residues. Germline lookup yields CDR1 GTSNPN and CDR2 SVGIG (reference sequence).

This clone was counted once. The chain combines TRBV12-2 with TRBJ1-1. TRBV12-2 is a recognized pseudogene. This CDR3 contains 14 residues. CDR3 sequence (DNA): TGTGCAAGTCGCCCTTATGCAGCGATTACTGAAGCTTTCTTT. This gives the protein CASRPYAAITEAFF.

The chain couples TRBV9 to TRBJ2-1, with D possibly matching TRBD2 (5 bases). V shed 0 bases and J shed 2 bases, with 9 bases lying between them. The CDR3 has 15 residues. CDR1 SGDLS and CDR2 YYNGEE come from the germline V gene. This CDR3 is CASSVGDSAYNEQFF. The CDR3, as DNA: TGTGCCAGCAGCGTAGGTGATAGCGCCTACAATGAGCAGTTCTTC. The entire variable domain, with the rest obtained from reference TRBV9 and TRBJ2-1, is as follows: DSGVTQTPKHLITATGQRVTLRCSPRSGDLSVYWYQQSLDQGLQFLIQYYNGEERAKGNILERFSAQQFPDLHSELNLSSLELGDSALYFCASSVGDSAYNEQFFGPGTRLTVL.

The chain combines TRBV29-1 with TRBJ1-2, with 8 bases that match TRBD1. Germline loops: CDR1 SQVTM, CDR2 ANQGSEA. The CDR3 is made up of 14 amino acids. The junction had 11 bases not matched to a gene; V was cut back by 7 bases and J by 4 bases. CDR3 protein: CSAAGRGRGYGYTF. In DNA form, the CDR3 reads TGCAGCGCAGCAGGCAGGGGGCGAGGCTATGGCTACACCTTC.

The chain joins TRBV6-5 to TRBJ1-1, with D possibly TRBD1 on 5 matching bases. The ends were cut back, 5 bases at V and 0 bases at J, with 13 bases in the middle. The length of the CDR3 is 15 residues. Germline CDR1 MNHEY, CDR2 SVGAGI. The CDR3, as DNA: TGTGCCAGCAGTATCCAGCGGGGACTGAACACTGAAGCTTTCTTT. Encoded protein: CASSIQRGLNTEAFF.

The rearrangement uses TRBV7-9 and TRBJ1-6, with a tentative D call TRBD1 (6 bases). The V gene's germline CDR1 is SEHNR and CDR2 FQNEAQ (reference sequence). Trimming shortened V by 4 bases and J by 6 bases, and 10 bases separated the two germline ends. The CDR3 has 14 amino acids. The CDR3 sequence: CASSSEGVNSPLHF. CDR3 DNA: TGTGCCAGCAGCTCAGAGGGGGTTAATTCACCCCTCCACTTT.